This T cell receptor beta chain was captured in a study of cytomegalovirus exposure and HLA in healthy donors. Across the study: Researchers found that approximately 80% of 350 to 500 genotyped donors fell within the Caucasian-associated ancestry cluster.

This clone was seen a single time. Its matching antigen is unknown. Study results and caveats: Beyond CMV serostatus, there was no information to go on about immune exposure. Versus the approximately 700-donor mean, an Asian-associated ancestry cluster reportedly showed fewer N-insertions in a later analysis. TRBV6-2, TRBV6-3 and some other V segments were excluded as indistinguishable.

V lost 6 bases and J lost 0, with 12 bases in between. The CDR3 loop spans 15 amino acids. Germline V lookup: CDR1 SNHLY, CDR2 FYNNEI. This PCR relied on a set of 60 Vbeta primers and 13 Jbeta primers. Data came from immunoSEQ multiplex PCR; TCRdb stores just in-frame clones and leaves some out. The sample includes over 100,000 clones, approximately 80% of them seen just once. Sequencing was done on a sample of PBMCs. The sequence was obtained from a young man in good health and CMV-seropositive. J is TRBJ1-3 and V is TRBV2; TRBD1 is a possible D gene (6 bases). As DNA, the CDR3 is TGTGCCAGCAGACAGGGTTCCAGCTCTGGAAACACCATATATTTT. Its translation is CASRQGSSSGNTIYF.